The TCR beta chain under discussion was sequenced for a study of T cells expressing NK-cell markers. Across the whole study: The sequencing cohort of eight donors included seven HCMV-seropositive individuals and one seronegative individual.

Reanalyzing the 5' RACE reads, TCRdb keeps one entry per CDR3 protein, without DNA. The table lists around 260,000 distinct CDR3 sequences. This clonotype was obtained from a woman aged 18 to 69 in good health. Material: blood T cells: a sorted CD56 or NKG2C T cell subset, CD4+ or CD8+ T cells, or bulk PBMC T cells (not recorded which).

CDR3 region: CASSLESSGTTEAFF. The chain is built from TRBV7-2 and TRBJ1-1. Germline V gives CDR1 SGHTA, CDR2 FQGNSA. The CDR3 runs 15 residues.